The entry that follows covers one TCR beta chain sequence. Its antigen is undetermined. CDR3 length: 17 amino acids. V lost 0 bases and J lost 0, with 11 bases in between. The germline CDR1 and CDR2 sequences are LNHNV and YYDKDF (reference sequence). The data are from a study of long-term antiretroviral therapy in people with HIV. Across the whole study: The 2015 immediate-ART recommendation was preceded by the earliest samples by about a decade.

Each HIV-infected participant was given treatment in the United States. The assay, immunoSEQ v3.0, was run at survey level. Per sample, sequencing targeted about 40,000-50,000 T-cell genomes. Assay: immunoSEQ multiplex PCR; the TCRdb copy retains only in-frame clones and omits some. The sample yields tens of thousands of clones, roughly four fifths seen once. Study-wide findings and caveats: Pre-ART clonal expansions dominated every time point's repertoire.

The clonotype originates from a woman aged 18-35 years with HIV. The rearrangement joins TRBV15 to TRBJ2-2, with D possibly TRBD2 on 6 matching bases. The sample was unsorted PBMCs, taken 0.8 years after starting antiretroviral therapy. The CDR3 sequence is CATSREYSGPNTGELFF. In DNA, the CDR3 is TGTGCCACCAGCAGAGAGTACAGCGGGCCGAACACCGGGGAGCTGTTTTTT.